This T cell receptor beta chain was sequenced for a study of regulatory T cells in long-lasting Graves disease. Study-wide findings and caveats: Persistent disease preferred TRBV28, TRBJ1-2 and TRBJ2-5; new disease, TRBV20-1 and TRBJ2-1.

Library construction for TCR beta used iRepertoire HTBI primers and Arm-PCR of CDR3 regions. TCRdb re-called the multiplex PCR reads through MiXCR, storing one row per CDR3 protein. The table shows some 250,000 distinct CDR3 sequences, with more than 15% occurring only once. The CDR3 covers 14 residues. After removal of 4 bases from V and 3 bases from J, the junction contained 6 bases not matched to a gene. This clonotype showed up many times. Antigen specificity is unknown. Described time point: newly diagnosed GD, antithyroid drugs for less than 3 months. The TCR library was made from RNA extracted from PBMCs. Separately, the same data were catalogued under a study of T cells in Graves' hyperthyroidism and ophthalmopathy.

This specimen was peripheral blood mononuclear cells (PBMCs), taken at new diagnosis, from a patient treated with antithyroid drugs. The source of this sequence is a woman aged 25 to 45 with Graves disease. The chain uses TRBV12-3 or TRBV12-4 and TRBJ2-7; 7 bases are a match to TRBD1. The CDR3 DNA reads TGTGCCAGCAGTTCGAGGGGGCGAGGCTACGAGCAGTACTTC. It is translated as CASSSRGRGYEQYF.